This TCR beta chain comes out of a study of T cell repertoires in cytomegalovirus infection. Study-level information: Researchers turned to recently identified HLA-C-restricted CMV epitopes as well as well-studied HLA-B-restricted ones. From public TCR beta signatures came an indication of both CMV infection and matching HLA type.

Worth noting for this clonotype: Its antigen is not known.

Study-wide findings and caveats: The study found HLA-C-restricted CMV-specific TCR beta clonotypes dominating the ex vivo response. CMV carriers having the relevant HLA were flagged by cumulative public TCR beta family frequency.

TCRdb called the reads again in MiXCR, with one record for every CDR3 protein. The sample holds about a million distinct CDR3 sequences, 30% to 40% seen once. Per the germline V gene, CDR1 is MNHEY and CDR2 is SVGAGI. J gave up 2 bases and V 0 bases, and 5 bases lay outside the gene matches. CDR3 length equals 17 residues. The TCR comes from a human donor in good health (CMV status not recorded). Some clones in this sample may be carry-over from other donors' samples. The material sequenced was cultured CD8+ T cells from PBMCs, taken from culture after CMV antigen stimulation. V and J are TRBV6-5 and TRBJ2-1; 9 bases map to TRBD1. The CDR3 loop is CASSYSRDRVAYNEQFF. In nucleotides, the CDR3 is TGTGCCAGCAGTTACTCAAGGGACAGGGTGGCCTACAATGAGCAGTTCTTC.